This T cell receptor beta chain was recorded in a study of blood T cell repertoires in COVID-19. Profiled with immunoSEQ multiplex PCR; TCRdb holds only in-frame clones, not every one. This table has around 340,000 clones, about 86% appearing once. The receptor was derived from a woman aged 60-70 years with COVID-19, enrolled during active disease. Sequenced sample: peripheral blood.

The CDR3 reads CASRIRDRVSDEQFF. The CDR3 DNA follows: TGTGCCAGCAGAATCCGGGACAGGGTCAGCGATGAGCAGTTCTTC. The V and J genes are TRBV2 and TRBJ2-1, with 9 bases aligning to TRBD1. V trimming: 6 bases; J trimming: 8 bases; junction bases outside the gene matches: 11. The CDR3 loop spans 15 amino acids. Germline CDR1 and CDR2: SNHLY and FYNNEI.